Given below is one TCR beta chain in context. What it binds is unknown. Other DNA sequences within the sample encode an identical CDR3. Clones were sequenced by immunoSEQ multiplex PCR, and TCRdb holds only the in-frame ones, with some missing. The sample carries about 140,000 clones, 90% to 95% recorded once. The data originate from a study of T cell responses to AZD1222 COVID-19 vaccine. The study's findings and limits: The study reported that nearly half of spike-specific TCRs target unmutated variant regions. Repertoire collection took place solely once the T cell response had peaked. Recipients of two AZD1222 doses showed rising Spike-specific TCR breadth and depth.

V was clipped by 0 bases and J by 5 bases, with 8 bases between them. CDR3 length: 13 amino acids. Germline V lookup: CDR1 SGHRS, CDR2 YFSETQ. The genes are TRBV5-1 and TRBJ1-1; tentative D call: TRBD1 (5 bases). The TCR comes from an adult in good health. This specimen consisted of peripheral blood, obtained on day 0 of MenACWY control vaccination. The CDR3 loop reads CASSLGGRTEAFF. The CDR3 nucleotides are TGCGCCAGCAGCTTGGGGGGCAGGACTGAAGCTTTCTTT.